The 28 T cell receptor beta chains reported below all come from one sample, sequenced in a study of neurological immune-mediated disorders (dated by TCRdb to about 2019). Library preparation employed 5' RACE. Instrument on record: Illumina HiSeq 2500. TCRdb itself trimmed the public reads at Q25 with fastp, ran MiXCR and retained productive beta chains. Each CDR3 protein gets just one entry, which takes the most common genes and DNA from the rows behind it. This sample comprises some 54,000 distinct CDR3 sequences, around a tenth of them detected only once. Approximately 6.6% of the sample is held by the ten biggest clonotypes. The intended sense of this specimen's time point label: longitudinal time-point 1 (baseline). Sequenced material: PBMCs. The receptors were sampled from a male donor with HTLV-1-associated myelopathy (HAM/TSP).

At least ten counts were recorded for this clonotype. The genes are TRBV20-1 and TRBJ2-6; D remains unclear. The CDR3 has 13 residues. V was shortened by 6 bases and J by 4 bases, with 10 bases between the two germline ends. Germline V gene lookup returns CDR1 DFQATT and CDR2 SNEGSKA (reference sequence). The CDR3 reads CSARTRGANVLTF. DNA for the CDR3: TGCAGTGCCAGGACCAGGGGGGCCAACGTCCTGACTTTC.

In this sample, this clonotype turned up many times. This chain links TRBV27 with TRBJ2-1; 12 bases agree with TRBD1. The junction had 4 bases not matched to a gene; V was cut back by 6 bases and J by 1 base. CDR1 and CDR2 from the germline V gene are MNHEY and SMNVEV (reference sequence). This CDR3 region has 16 residues. The CDR3 bases are TGTGCCAGCAGAGGGACAGGGGGCGCGTCCTACAATGAGCAGTTCTTC. Protein product: CASRGTGGASYNEQFF.

On this clonotype: A much larger clone differs by one base, so this may be a read error. The chain combines TRBV25-1 with TRBJ2-5; TRBD1 or TRBD2 may be the D gene (5 bases each). The CDR3 is 16 amino acids. Germline loops: CDR1 MGHDK, CDR2 SYGVNS. V lost 8 bases and J lost 4, with 23 bases in between. This CDR3 reads CASRNGLVRGGETQYF. The DNA for the CDR3 is TGTGCCAGCCGGAACGGACTCGTTCGGGGCGGAGAGACCCAGTACTTC.

The table lists this clonotype with many counts. The chain employs TRBV3-1 and TRBJ1-1; 11 nucleotides align to TRBD1. V shed 2 bases and J 6 bases; nucleotides not matched to a gene: 11. This CDR3 spans 17 amino acids. CDR1 is LGHDT and CDR2 is YNNKEL in the germline V gene (reference sequence). The CDR3 region has the DNA TGTGCCAGCAGCCAACACTACCGGGACAGGGGGACTTCTGAAGCTTTCTTT. Residues: CASSQHYRDRGTSEAFF.

This clonotype came up many times. This chain uses TRBV18 with TRBJ1-6; no clear D. This CDR3 region has 14 residues. The germline V and J ends were trimmed by 6 bases and 5 bases, with 11 bases remaining between them. Germline V gene lookup returns CDR1 KGHSH and CDR2 LQKENI. The CDR3 is CASSRVGNNSPLHF. The CDR3 DNA follows: TGTGCCAGCTCGAGGGTAGGGAATAATTCACCCCTCCACTTT.

This clonotype was seen many times. V is TRBV6-6 and J is TRBJ2-3; 8 bases fit TRBD1. Germline V gene lookup returns CDR1 MNHNY and CDR2 SVGAGI (reference sequence). The CDR3 has 16 residues. J lost 7 bases, V lost 2 bases, and 11 bases had no gene match. CDR3 amino acids: CASSYEPGGNQNTQYF. CDR3 nucleotides: TGTGCCAGCAGTTACGAGCCAGGGGGCAATCAAAATACGCAGTATTTT.

On this clonotype itself: A much larger clonotype is one base distant, so this may be a read error. V and J are TRBV10-2 and TRBJ2-5, with D possibly matching TRBD1 (5 bases). The ends were cut back, 8 bases at V and 6 bases at J, with 16 bases in the middle. The germline gives CDR1 WSHSY, CDR2 SAAADI. The CDR3 is made up of 13 amino acids. CDR3 protein: CASAARGGQTQYF. The CDR3 nucleotides are TGCGCCAGCGCGGCAAGGGGCGGACAGACCCAGTACTTC.

This clonotype was picked up many times. The gene calls are TRBV11-2 and TRBJ2-1; 9 bases fit TRBD1. The CDR3 contains 14 residues. Germline V gene sequence: CDR1 SGHAT, CDR2 FQNNGV. Trimming at V came to 3 bases and at J to 7 bases, leaving 4 bases not matched to a gene. CDR3 sequence: CASSFTTGGNEQFF. The CDR3 DNA follows: TGTGCCAGCAGCTTTACGACAGGGGGGAATGAGCAGTTCTTC.

This clonotype was detected ten times or more. The chain combines TRBV10-2 with TRBJ2-5, with D perhaps TRBD2 (7 bases). The CDR3 is made up of 14 amino acids. V lost 8 bases and J 0 bases, leaving 13 bases between the germline ends. Germline assignment: CDR1 WSHSY and CDR2 SAAADI. The CDR3 is CASDRGANQETQYF. The CDR3 DNA follows: TGCGCCAGCGATCGGGGGGCAAACCAAGAGACCCAGTACTTC.

This clonotype occurred many times. The chain has TRBV20-1 and TRBJ2-2; D not resolved. V lost 1 base and J 6 bases, leaving 9 bases between the germline ends. CDR3 length: 13 amino acids. Germline lookup yields CDR1 DFQATT and CDR2 SNEGSKA (reference sequence). This CDR3 reads CSARVTGPGELFF. DNA of the CDR3: TGCAGTGCTAGAGTAACGGGCCCCGGGGAGCTGTTTTTT.

This clonotype was found many times. The rearrangement joins TRBV20-1 to TRBJ2-5, with 7 bases aligning to TRBD1. The CDR3 runs 14 residues. Looked up from germline, CDR1 is DFQATT and CDR2 is SNEGSKA (reference sequence). V shed 3 bases, J shed 5 bases, and the junction held 9 bases outside the gene matches. This chain's CDR3 is CSASLGTGEETQYF. Written as DNA, the CDR3 is TGCAGTGCTAGCCTCGGAACAGGGGAGGAGACCCAGTACTTC.

In its sample, this clonotype was seen many times. This chain uses TRBV7-9 with TRBJ1-5; D unresolved. The CDR3 spans 12 residues. CDR1 is SEHNR and CDR2 is FQNEAQ in the germline V gene (reference sequence). The germline V and J ends were trimmed by 8 bases and 3 bases, with 8 bases remaining between them. This CDR3 reads CASGRDNQPQHF. CDR3 nucleotide sequence: TGTGCCAGCGGCCGGGACAATCAGCCCCAGCATTTT. The whole variable domain, filled in from reference TRBV7-9 and TRBJ1-5, reads DTGVSQNPRHKITKRGQNVTFRCDPISEHNRLYWYRQTLGQGPEFLTYFQNEAQLEKSRLLSDRFSAERPKGSFSTLEIQRTEQGDSAMYLCASGRDNQPQHFGDGTRLSIL.

At least ten counts were recorded for this clonotype. The V call is TRBV20-1, the J call TRBJ1-5; D not certain. Trimming took off 5 bases at V and 1 base at J, with 9 bases between the two ends. Germline V gene lookup returns CDR1 DFQATT and CDR2 SNEGSKA (reference sequence). The CDR3 covers 13 residues. CDR3: CSAGRASNQPQHF. The CDR3 coding sequence is TGCAGTGCTGGACGGGCAAGCAATCAGCCCCAGCATTTT.

At least ten counts were recorded for this clonotype. This rearrangement joins TRBV12-3 or TRBV12-4 to TRBJ2-7, with 10 bases fitting TRBD1. V dropped 5 bases and J dropped 12; count of bases not matched to a gene: 10. The CDR3 length is 13 residues. CDR3 protein: CASSMWTGGLPYF. CDR3 DNA: TGTGCCAGCAGTATGTGGACAGGGGGATTGCCGTACTTC.

This clonotype was counted at least ten times. The J gene is TRBJ1-5, the V gene TRBV19; no firm D call. In germline, CDR1 is LNHDA, CDR2 SQIVND (reference sequence). Trimming left V 2 bases short and J 3 bases short, with 14 bases between. CDR3 length: 16 residues. CDR3 sequence (DNA): TGTGCCAGTAGTATACGTCGTGGGCAGTACAATCAGCCCCAGCATTTT. It encodes CASSIRRGQYNQPQHF.

The sample holds many counts of this clonotype. CDR3: CASSSSHAHGYTF. CDR3 in DNA: TGCGCCAGCAGCTCCAGTCATGCCCATGGCTACACCTTC. V usage is TRBV5-1 and J usage is TRBJ1-2, with no clear D. This CDR3 region has 13 residues. Germline CDR1 and CDR2: SGHRS and YFSETQ. The V end lost 3 bases, the J end lost 6 bases, and 12 bases lay between the germline ends.

This clonotype was observed many times. V and J are TRBV29-1 and TRBJ1-1, with unresolved D. Germline assignment: CDR1 SQVTM and CDR2 ANQGSEA. V gave up 4 bases and J gave up 1 base, with 4 bases separating them. There are 11 residues in the CDR3. CDR3 DNA sequence: TGCAGCGTTGCAGAGAACACTGAAGCTTTCTTT. Amino acids: CSVAENTEAFF.

The table lists this clonotype with many counts. The rearrangement links TRBV5-1 to TRBJ1-5, with 11 bases aligning to TRBD1. J lost 5 bases, V lost 4 bases, and 8 bases had no gene match. The CDR3 is 16 amino acids. CDR1 and CDR2 (germline): SGHRS, YFSETQ. The CDR3 sequence is CASSITPGQGDQPQHF. For the CDR3, the DNA is TGCGCCAGCAGCATAACCCCGGGACAGGGGGATCAGCCCCAGCATTTT.

Remarks on this clonotype: This clone may be a read error of a much larger clone one base away. The chain links TRBV6-2 or TRBV6-3 to TRBJ2-3; possible D gene TRBD2, 6 bases. The CDR3 is 15 residues long. Germline V gives CDR1 MNHEY, CDR2 SVGEGT. In nucleotides, the CDR3 is TGTGTCAGCAGTCCGGGACTTGCTAGCACAGATACGCAGTATTTT. Amino acids: CVSSPGLASTDTQYF.

This clonotype appeared many times. V usage is TRBV24-1 and J usage is TRBJ1-5, with 7 bases identical to TRBD1. The V and J ends lost 3 bases and 8 bases, in that order; junction bases with no gene match: 6. The CDR3 has 14 amino acids. CDR1 is KGHDR and CDR2 is SFDVKD in the germline V gene. CDR3 in DNA: TGTGCCACCAGTGATCCGAGACAGGGAGAGCCCCAGCATTTT. It is translated as CATSDPRQGEPQHF.

This clonotype has at least ten counts. The CDR3 bases are TGCGCCAGCAGCTCACAGGGTTTTACCGGGGAGCTGTTTTTT. Its protein product is CASSSQGFTGELFF. This chain links TRBV5-1 with TRBJ2-2; weak D call: TRBD1 (6 bases). The V and J ends lost 3 bases and 5 bases respectively, with 11 bases between them. The germline V gene encodes CDR1 SGHRS and CDR2 YFSETQ. CDR3 length: 14 residues.

At least ten counts were recorded for this clonotype. The chain combines TRBV6-5 with TRBJ1-2; D not certain. The CDR3 is made up of 11 amino acids. Per germline, CDR1 MNHEY and CDR2 SVGAGI. V gave up 6 bases and J gave up 4 bases, with 6 bases separating them. The CDR3 reads CASRELYGYTF. CDR3 DNA sequence: TGTGCCAGCAGGGAACTCTATGGCTACACCTTC.

This clonotype appeared many times. CDR3 in amino acids: CASSQDLRGNTIYF. In nucleotides, the CDR3 is TGTGCCAGCAGCCAGGACTTACGTGGAAACACCATATATTTT. V is TRBV14 and J is TRBJ1-3; D not resolved. The CDR3 is 14 residues long. V was shortened by 3 bases and J by 3 bases, with 9 bases between the two germline ends. Germline assignment: CDR1 SGHDN and CDR2 FVKESK.

This clonotype appeared a few times. This sequence joins TRBV28 and TRBJ2-1; 9 nucleotides agree with TRBD2. This CDR3 has 14 residues. The germline gives CDR1 MDHEN, CDR2 SYDVKM. J was trimmed by 2 bases and V by 8 bases; bases with no gene match: 4. The CDR3 loop reads CASRSGGPYNEQFF. In nucleotides, the CDR3 is TGTGCCAGCCGTAGCGGGGGCCCCTACAATGAGCAGTTCTTC.

By share, this clonotype counts as medium-sized. V is TRBV28 and J is TRBJ1-2; TRBD1 might be the D (5 bases). Germline V gives CDR1 MDHEN, CDR2 SYDVKM. Trimming removed 5 bases from V and 8 bases from J, with 21 bases in between. The CDR3 is 15 residues long. Here the CDR3 reads CASSTIRGGGNGYTF. DNA of the CDR3: TGTGCCAGCAGTACCATTCGGGGGGGAGGCAACGGCTACACCTTC.

This clonotype was seen many times. The chain has TRBV20-1 and TRBJ2-1; a possible D gene is TRBD1 (6 bases). Per the germline V gene, CDR1 is DFQATT and CDR2 is SNEGSKA (reference sequence). The V end lost 6 bases, the J end lost 4 bases, and 16 bases lay between the germline ends. The CDR3 is 14 residues long. The CDR3 here is CSAPTGVSYNEQFF. The DNA for the CDR3 is TGCAGTGCGCCGACAGGAGTTTCATACAATGAGCAGTTCTTC.

This clonotype was seen at least ten times. This sequence joins TRBV20-1 and TRBJ1-5, with no clear D. CDR3 size: 15 residues. Germline V CDR1 and CDR2: DFQATT, SNEGSKA (reference sequence). V was clipped by 0 bases and J by 0 bases, with 9 bases between them. The CDR3 sequence is CSARDPNDSNQPQHF. The CDR3 DNA reads TGCAGTGCTAGAGATCCAAACGATAGCAATCAGCCCCAGCATTTT.

This clonotype was picked up a small number of times. This clone may be a read error of a much larger clone one base away. J is TRBJ2-5 and V is TRBV30, with D perhaps given as TRBD1 or TRBD2 (5 bases each). Germline V gene lookup returns CDR1 GTSNPN and CDR2 SVGIG (reference sequence). This CDR3 has 15 amino acids. DNA for the CDR3: TGTGTCTGGAGTGATATGGGGGTAGCTTTGGAGACCCAGTACTTC. Translating it yields CVWSDMGVALETQYF.